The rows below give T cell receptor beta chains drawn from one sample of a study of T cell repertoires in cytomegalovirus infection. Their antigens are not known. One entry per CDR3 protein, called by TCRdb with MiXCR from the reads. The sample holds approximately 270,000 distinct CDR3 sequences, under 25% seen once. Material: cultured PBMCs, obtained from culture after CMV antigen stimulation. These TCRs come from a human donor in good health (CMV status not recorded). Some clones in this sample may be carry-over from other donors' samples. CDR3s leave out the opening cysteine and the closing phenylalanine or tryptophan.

ASSLNPSGTLTYEQY,TRBV12-3/TRBV12-4
ASSLYRFSGANVLT,TRBV28
ASSLVTKADTQY,TRBV7-2
ASSLDFNEQF,TRBV6-2/TRBV6-3
AISESDSGRTQIEINYGYT,TRBV10-3
ASSLARAFGYGYT,TRBV7-2
ASSQDRGRVGEQF,TRBV4-3
ASSLFTSGSNTGELF,TRBV12-3/TRBV12-4
ASSPEQGMDQPQH,TRBV18
AIRTSDSYEQY,TRBV10-3
ASSLSQGIGYT,TRBV7-2
ASSPEGNQPQH,TRBV18
ASTRAGGGEQY,TRBV6-1
ASSLREGYNEQF,TRBV7-8
ASAQRADTQY,TRBV6-2/TRBV6-3
ASSFPGKSEAF,TRBV7-2
ASSPHPGSNTEAF,TRBV7-2
ASSLGPSSSGNTIY,TRBV7-2
ASSPPSETQY,TRBV7-2
ASSQDVGSGGEQY,TRBV4-3
ASGSPEGRVNTEAF,TRBV7-2
ASRTAARSGNTIY,TRBV19
ASSIPGQGRNIQY,TRBV19
ASSPAPGTGGRKTQY,TRBV7-2
ASSIKGGPRAEAF,TRBV5-1
ASSRVHGGGYEQY,TRBV6-2/TRBV6-3
ASSFFPRRVRGNTEAF,TRBV7-4
ASSDEDFSYNEQF,TRBV6-1
ASSAGRDRSTGELF,TRBV5-4
AISEQGNTIY,TRBV10-3
ASSLGGWQVNEQF,TRBV5-4
ASSRGLAGPNTGKLF,TRBV7-9
ASSLVSTGELF,TRBV12-3/TRBV12-4
ATSRDYTGFNTEAF,TRBV15
ASSKDSTDTQY,TRBV19
ASSLGLRLAQETQY,TRBV5-1
ASSKTENTEAF,TRBV12-3/TRBV12-4
ASSHMGGFSGANVLT,TRBV19
ASNTGQGLSPLH,TRBV3-1
ASSQEPGQGTYEQY,TRBV4-2
ASSIGLAAETQY,TRBV19
ASSSPLGSRQLVY,TRBV7-9
ASSTQGHSNQPQH,TRBV12-3/TRBV12-4
ASSAGMGDQETQY,TRBV5-4
ASSQTPGPHYGYT,TRBV7-2